This TCR beta chain was sequenced in a study of cytotoxic CD8 clonotypes in ibrutinib-treated CLL. Findings and limits, study-wide: Clonality went higher at ibrutinib response and then dropped back toward baseline at progression. Sampling time points were not equivalent between sustained-remission and progressing patients.

Using immunoSEQ multiplex PCR, the repertoire was profiled, and TCRdb retains in-frame clones only, with some absent. The sample holds 160,000 or so clones, roughly 86% seen once. Of note for this clone: The target antigen is unknown.

The sequencing used PBMCs, collected after 12 months of ibrutinib treatment. The receptor comes from a human donor with chronic lymphocytic leukemia.

This CDR3 reads CASSTIPGTGELFF. For the CDR3, the DNA is TGTGCCAGCAGCACCATCCCGGGGACCGGGGAGCTGTTTTTT. The chain links TRBV7-2 to TRBJ2-2, with D maybe TRBD2 (5 bases). V was cut by 5 bases and J by 5 bases, with 12 bases left in between. Germline lookup yields CDR1 SGHTA and CDR2 FQGNSA. CDR3 length: 14 residues.